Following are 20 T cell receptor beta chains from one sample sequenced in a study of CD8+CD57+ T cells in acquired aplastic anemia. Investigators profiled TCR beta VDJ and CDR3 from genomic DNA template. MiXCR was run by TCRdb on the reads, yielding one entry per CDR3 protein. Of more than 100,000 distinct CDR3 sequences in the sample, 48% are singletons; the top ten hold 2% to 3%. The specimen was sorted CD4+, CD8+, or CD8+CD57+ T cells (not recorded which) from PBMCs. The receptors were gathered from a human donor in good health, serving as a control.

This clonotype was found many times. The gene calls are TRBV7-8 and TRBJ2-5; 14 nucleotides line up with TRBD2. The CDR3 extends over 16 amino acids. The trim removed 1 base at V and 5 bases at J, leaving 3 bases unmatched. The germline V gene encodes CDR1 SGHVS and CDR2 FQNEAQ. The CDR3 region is CASSLGLAGGPETQYF. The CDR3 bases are TGTGCCAGCAGCTTAGGACTAGCGGGGGGGCCGGAGACCCAGTACTTC. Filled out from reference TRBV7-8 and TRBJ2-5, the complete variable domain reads GAGVSQSPRYKVAKRGQDVALRCDPISGHVSLFWYQQALGQGPEFLTYFQNEAQLDKSGLPSDRFFAERPEGSVSTLKIQRTQQEDSAVYLCASSLGLAGGPETQYFGPGTRLLVL.

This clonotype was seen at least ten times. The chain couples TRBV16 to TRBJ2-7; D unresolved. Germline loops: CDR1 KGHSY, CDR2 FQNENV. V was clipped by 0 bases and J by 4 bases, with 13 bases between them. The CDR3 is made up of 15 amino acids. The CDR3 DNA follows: TGTGCCAGCAGCCAATCTTGGGCAGGCATATACGAGCAGTACTTC. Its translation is CASSQSWAGIYEQYF.

The CDR3 region has the DNA TGTGCCAGCAGCGTCAGTGGCTCCTCCGCTGGCAATGAGCAGTTCTTC. The encoded protein is CASSVSGSSAGNEQFF. This rearrangement joins TRBV11-1 to TRBJ2-1; no reliable D call. V was pared by 5 bases and J by 6 bases, with 20 bases between. Per germline, CDR1 SGHAT and CDR2 FQDESV (reference sequence). The CDR3 covers 16 residues.

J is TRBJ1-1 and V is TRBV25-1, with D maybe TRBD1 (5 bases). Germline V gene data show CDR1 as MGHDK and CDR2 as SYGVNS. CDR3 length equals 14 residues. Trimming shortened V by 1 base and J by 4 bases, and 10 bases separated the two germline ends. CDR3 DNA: TGTGCCAGCAGTGAATCATGGGGGAGCACTGAAGCTTTCTTT. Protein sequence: CASSESWGSTEAFF. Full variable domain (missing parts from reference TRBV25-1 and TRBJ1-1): EADIYQTPRYLVIGTGKKITLECSQTMGHDKMYWYQQDPGMELHLIHYSYGVNSTEKGDLSSESTVSRIRTEHFPLTLESARPSHTSQYLCASSESWGSTEAFFGQGTRLTVV.

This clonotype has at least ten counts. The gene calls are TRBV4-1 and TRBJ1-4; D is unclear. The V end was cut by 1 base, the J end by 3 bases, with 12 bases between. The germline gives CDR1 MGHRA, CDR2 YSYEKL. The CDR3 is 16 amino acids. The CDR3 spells CASSQGELHANEKLFF. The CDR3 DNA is TGCGCCAGCAGCCAAGGGGAGTTGCATGCTAATGAAAAACTGTTTTTT.

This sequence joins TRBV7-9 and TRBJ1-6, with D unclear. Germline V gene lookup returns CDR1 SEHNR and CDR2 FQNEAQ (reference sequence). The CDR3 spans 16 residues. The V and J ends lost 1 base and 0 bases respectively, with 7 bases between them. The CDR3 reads CASSLVLASYNSPLHF. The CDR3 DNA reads TGTGCCAGCAGCTTAGTGCTAGCCTCCTATAATTCACCCCTCCACTTT. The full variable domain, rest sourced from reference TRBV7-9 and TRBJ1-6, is DTGVSQNPRHKITKRGQNVTFRCDPISEHNRLYWYRQTLGQGPEFLTYFQNEAQLEKSRLLSDRFSAERPKGSFSTLEIQRTEQGDSAMYLCASSLVLASYNSPLHFGNGTRLTVT.

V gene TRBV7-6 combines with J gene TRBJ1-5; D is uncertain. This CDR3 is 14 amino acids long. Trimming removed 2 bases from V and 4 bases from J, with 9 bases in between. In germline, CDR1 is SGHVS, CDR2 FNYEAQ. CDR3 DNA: TGTGCCAGCAGCTTATCGCCGGGGAATCAGCCCCAGCATTTT. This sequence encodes CASSLSPGNQPQHF.

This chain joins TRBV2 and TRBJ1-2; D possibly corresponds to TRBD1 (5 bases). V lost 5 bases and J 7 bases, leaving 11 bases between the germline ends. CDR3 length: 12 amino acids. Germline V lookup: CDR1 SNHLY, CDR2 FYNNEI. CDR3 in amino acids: CASSWDVGGYTF. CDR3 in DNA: TGTGCCAGCAGTTGGGACGTTGGTGGCTACACCTTC.

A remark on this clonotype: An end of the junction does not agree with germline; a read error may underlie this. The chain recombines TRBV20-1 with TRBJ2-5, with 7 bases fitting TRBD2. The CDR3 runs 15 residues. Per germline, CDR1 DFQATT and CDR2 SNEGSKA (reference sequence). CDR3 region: CSASPSGAYQETQCF. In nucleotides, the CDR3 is TGCAGTGCTAGTCCAAGCGGGGCTTACCAAGAGACCCAGTGCTTC.

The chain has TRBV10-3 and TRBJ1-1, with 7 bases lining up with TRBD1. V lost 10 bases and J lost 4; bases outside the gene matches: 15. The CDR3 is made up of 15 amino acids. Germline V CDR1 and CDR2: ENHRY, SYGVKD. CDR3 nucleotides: TGTGCCAGCAGGGGGGAGGGGGGCTTGGGCACTGAAGCTTTCTTT. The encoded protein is CASRGEGGLGTEAFF.

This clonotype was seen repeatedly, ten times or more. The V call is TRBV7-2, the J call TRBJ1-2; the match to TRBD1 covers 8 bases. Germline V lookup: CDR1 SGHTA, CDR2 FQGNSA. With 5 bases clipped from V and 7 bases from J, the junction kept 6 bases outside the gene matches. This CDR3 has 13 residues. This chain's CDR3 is CASSPQGARGYTF. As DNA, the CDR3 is TGTGCCAGCAGCCCGCAGGGGGCGCGTGGCTACACCTTC.

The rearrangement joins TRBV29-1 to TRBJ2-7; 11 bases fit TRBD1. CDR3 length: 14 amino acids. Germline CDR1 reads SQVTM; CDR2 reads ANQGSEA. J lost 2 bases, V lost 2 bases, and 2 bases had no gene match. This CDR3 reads CSVEPGQGAYEQYF. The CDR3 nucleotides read TGCAGCGTTGAACCGGGACAGGGGGCCTACGAGCAGTACTTC.

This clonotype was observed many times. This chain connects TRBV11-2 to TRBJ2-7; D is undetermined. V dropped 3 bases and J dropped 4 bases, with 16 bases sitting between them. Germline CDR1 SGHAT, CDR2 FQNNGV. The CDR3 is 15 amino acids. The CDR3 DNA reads TGTGCCAGCAGCTTTACCCATCTATATGGGTACGAGCAGTACTTC. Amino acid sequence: CASSFTHLYGYEQYF. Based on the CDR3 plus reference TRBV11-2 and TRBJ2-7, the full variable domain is EAGVAQSPRYKIIEKRQSVAFWCNPISGHATLYWYQQILGQGPKLLIQFQNNGVVDDSQLPKDRFSAERLKGVDSTLKIQPAKLEDSAVYLCASSFTHLYGYEQYFGPGTRLTVT.

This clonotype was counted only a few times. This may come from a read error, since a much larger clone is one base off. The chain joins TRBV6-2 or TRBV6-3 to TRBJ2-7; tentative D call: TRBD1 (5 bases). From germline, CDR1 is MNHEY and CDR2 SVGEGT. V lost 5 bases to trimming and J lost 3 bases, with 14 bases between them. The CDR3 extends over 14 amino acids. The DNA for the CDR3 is TGTGCCAGCAGTCACACCAGGGAAATCTACGAGCAGTACTTC. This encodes CASSHTREIYEQYF.

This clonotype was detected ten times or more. CDR3: CASSSFRTSSNEQYF. The CDR3 region has the DNA TGTGCCAGCAGCTCCTTCAGGACTAGCAGCAACGAGCAGTACTTC. This chain links TRBV7-2 with TRBJ2-7; 8 bases agree with TRBD2. V was pared by 4 bases and J by 5 bases, with 10 bases of the junction left unmatched. This CDR3 contains 15 residues. Germline lookup yields CDR1 SGHTA and CDR2 FQGNSA.

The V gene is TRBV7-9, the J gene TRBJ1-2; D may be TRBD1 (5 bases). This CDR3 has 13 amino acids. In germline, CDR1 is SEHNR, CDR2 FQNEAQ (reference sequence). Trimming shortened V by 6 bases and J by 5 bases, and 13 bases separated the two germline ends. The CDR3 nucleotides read TGTGCCAGCAGTTTGGAGGGGCATTATGGCTACACCTTC. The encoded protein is CASSLEGHYGYTF.

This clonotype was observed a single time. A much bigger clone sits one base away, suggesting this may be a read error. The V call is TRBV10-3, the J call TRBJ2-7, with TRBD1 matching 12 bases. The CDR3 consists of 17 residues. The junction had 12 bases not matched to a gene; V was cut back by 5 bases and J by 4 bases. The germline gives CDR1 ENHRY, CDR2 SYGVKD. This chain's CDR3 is CAISYPAGQGARYEQYF. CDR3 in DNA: TGTGCCATCAGTTACCCCGCGGGACAGGGGGCGCGGTACGAGCAGTACTTC.

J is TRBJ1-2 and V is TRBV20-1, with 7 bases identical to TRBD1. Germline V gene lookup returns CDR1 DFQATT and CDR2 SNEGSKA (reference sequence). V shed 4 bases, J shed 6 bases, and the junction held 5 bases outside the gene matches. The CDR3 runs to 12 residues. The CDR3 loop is CSATQGRDGYTF. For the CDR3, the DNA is TGCAGTGCTACACAGGGGAGGGATGGCTACACCTTC.

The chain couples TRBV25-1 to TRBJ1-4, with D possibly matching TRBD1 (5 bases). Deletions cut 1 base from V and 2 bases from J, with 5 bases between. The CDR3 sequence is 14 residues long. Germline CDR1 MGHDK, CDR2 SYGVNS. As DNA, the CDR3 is TGTGCCAGCAGTGAATGGGACACTAATGAAAAACTGTTTTTT. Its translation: CASSEWDTNEKLFF. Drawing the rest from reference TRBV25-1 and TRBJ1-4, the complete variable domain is EADIYQTPRYLVIGTGKKITLECSQTMGHDKMYWYQQDPGMELHLIHYSYGVNSTEKGDLSSESTVSRIRTEHFPLTLESARPSHTSQYLCASSEWDTNEKLFFGSGTQLSVL.

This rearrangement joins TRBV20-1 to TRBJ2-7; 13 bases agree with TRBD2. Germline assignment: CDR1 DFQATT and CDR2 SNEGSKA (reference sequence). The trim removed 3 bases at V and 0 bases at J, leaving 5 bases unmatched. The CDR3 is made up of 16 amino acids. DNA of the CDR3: TGCAGTGCTAGTACACTAGCGGGGGGGCTCTCCTACGAGCAGTACTTC. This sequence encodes CSASTLAGGLSYEQYF.